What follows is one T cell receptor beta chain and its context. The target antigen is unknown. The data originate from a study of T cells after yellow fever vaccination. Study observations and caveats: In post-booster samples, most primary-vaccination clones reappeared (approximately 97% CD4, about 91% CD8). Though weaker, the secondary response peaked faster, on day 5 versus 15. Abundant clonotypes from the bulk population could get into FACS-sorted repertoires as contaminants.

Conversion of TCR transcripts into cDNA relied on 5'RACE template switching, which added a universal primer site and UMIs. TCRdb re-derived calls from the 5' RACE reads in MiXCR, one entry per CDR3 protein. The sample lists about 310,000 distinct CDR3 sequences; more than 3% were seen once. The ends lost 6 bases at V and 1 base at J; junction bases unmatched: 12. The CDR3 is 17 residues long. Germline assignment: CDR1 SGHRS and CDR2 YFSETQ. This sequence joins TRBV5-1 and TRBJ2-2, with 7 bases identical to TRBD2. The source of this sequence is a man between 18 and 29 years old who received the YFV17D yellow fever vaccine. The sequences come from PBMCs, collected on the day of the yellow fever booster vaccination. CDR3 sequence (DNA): TGCGCCAGCACCGCCTGGGGTGGCGGGGGGAACACCGGGGAGCTGTTTTTT. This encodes CASTAWGGGGNTGELFF.